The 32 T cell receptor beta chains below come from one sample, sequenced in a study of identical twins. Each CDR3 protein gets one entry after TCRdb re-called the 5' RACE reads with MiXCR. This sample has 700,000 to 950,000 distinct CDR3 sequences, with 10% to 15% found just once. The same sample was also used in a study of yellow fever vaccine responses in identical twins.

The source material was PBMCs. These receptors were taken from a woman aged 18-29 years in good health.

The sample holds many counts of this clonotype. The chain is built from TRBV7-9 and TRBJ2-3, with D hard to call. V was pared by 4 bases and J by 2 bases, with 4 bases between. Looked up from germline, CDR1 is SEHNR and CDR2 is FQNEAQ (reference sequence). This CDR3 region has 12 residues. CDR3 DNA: TGTGCCAGCAGCTACAACACAGATACGCAGTATTTT. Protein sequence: CASSYNTDTQYF.

The DNA for the CDR3 is TGTGCCAGCAGCCCCTACGATAAATACAATCAGCCCCAGCATTTT. Encoded protein: CASSPYDKYNQPQHF. The chain joins TRBV5-5 to TRBJ1-5; D gene uncertain. The V end was cut by 4 bases, the J end by 3 bases, with 14 bases between. The length of the CDR3 is 15 residues. Germline V gives CDR1 SGHKS, CDR2 YYEKEE (reference sequence).

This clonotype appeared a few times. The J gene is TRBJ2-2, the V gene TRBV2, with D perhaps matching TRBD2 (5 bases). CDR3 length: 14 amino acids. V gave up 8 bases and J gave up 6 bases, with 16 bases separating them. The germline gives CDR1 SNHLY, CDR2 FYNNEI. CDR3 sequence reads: CASGLDGFAGELFF. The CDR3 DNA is TGTGCCAGCGGACTGGATGGGTTCGCCGGGGAGCTGTTTTTT. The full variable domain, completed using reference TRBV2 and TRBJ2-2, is EPEVTQTPSHQVTQMGQEVILRCVPISNHLYFYWYRQILGQKVEFLVSFYNNEISEKSEIFDDQFSVERPDGSNFTLKIRSTKLEDSAMYFCASGLDGFAGELFFGEGSRLTVL.

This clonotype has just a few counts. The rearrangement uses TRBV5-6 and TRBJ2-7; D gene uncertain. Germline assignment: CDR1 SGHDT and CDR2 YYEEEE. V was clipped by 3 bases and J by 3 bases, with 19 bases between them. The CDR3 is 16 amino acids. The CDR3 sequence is CASSSTSGRGNYEQYF. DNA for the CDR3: TGTGCCAGCAGCTCGACGTCGGGCAGAGGCAACTACGAGCAGTACTTC.

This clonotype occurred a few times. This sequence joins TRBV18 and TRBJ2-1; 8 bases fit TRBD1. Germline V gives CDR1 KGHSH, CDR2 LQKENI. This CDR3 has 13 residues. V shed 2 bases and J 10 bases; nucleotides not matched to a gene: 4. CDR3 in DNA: TGTGCCAGCTCACCAACAGGGGGAGGAGAGCAGTTCTTC. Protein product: CASSPTGGGEQFF.

The CDR3, as DNA: TGCAGTGCTCCCCGGGGAGGGATGGTTACTGAAGCTTTCTTT. It codes for CSAPRGGMVTEAFF. J is TRBJ1-1 and V is TRBV20-1, with D unclear. CDR3 size: 14 residues. With 5 bases removed from V and 5 bases from J, the gap between germline ends came to 18 bases. Germline V CDR1 and CDR2: DFQATT, SNEGSKA (reference sequence).

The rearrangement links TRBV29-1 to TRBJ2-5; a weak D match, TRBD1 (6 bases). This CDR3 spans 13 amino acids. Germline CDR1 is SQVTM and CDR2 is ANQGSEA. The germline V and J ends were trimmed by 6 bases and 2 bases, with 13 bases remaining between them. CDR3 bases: TGCAGCGTACCACAGGGTCCTCAAGAGACCCAGTACTTC. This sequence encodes CSVPQGPQETQYF.

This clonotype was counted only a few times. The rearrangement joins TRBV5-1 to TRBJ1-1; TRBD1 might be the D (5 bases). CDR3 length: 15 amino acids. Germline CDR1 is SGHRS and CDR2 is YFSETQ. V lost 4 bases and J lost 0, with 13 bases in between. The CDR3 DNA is TGCGCCAGCAGCCAGTCCAGGGCGCTGAACACTGAAGCTTTCTTT. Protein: CASSQSRALNTEAFF.

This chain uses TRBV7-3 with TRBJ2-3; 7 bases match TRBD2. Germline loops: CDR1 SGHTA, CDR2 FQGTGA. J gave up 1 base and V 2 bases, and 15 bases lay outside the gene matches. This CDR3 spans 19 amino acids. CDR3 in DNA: TGTGCCAGCAGCTTAGTCTCTTGGCCGGCGGGAGAGGGCACAGATACGCAGTATTTT. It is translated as CASSLVSWPAGEGTDTQYF.

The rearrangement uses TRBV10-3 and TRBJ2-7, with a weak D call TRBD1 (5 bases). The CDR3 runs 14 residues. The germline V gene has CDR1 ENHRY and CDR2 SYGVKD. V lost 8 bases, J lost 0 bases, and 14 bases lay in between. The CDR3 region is CAIGSTESSYEQYF. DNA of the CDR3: TGTGCCATCGGATCGACAGAGAGCTCCTACGAGCAGTACTTC.

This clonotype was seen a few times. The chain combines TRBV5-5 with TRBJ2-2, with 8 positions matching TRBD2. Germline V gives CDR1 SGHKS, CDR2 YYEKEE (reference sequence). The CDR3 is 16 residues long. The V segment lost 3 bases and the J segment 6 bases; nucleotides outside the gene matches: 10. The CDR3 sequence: CASSSTSDRKSGELFF. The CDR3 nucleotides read TGTGCCAGCAGCTCGACTAGCGACCGAAAGTCCGGGGAGCTGTTTTTT. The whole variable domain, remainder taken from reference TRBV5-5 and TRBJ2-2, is DAGVTQSPTHLIKTRGQQVTLRCSPISGHKSVSWYQQVLGQGPQFIFQYYEKEERGRGNFPDRFSARQFPNYSSELNVNALLLGDSALYLCASSSTSDRKSGELFFGEGSRLTVL.

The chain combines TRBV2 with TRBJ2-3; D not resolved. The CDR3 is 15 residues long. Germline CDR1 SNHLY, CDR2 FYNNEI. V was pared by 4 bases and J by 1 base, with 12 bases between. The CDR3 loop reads CASSGVSGGTDTQYF. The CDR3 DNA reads TGTGCCAGCAGTGGGGTTAGTGGAGGCACAGATACGCAGTATTTT.

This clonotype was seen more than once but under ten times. The CDR3 bases are TGTGCCAGCAGCCAAGAAATGTTCTACGAGCAGTACTTC. This codes for CASSQEMFYEQYF. This chain joins TRBV4-2 and TRBJ2-7, with D unresolved. Trimming left V 0 bases short and J 3 bases short, with 6 bases between. The CDR3 is made up of 13 amino acids. Germline lookup yields CDR1 LGHNA and CDR2 YNFKEQ.

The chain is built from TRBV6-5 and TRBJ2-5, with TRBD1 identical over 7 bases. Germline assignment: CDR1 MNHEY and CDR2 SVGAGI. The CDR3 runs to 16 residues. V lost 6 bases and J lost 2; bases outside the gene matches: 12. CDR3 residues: CASSLRGQAKQETQYF. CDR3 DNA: TGTGCCAGCAGCTTAAGAGGACAGGCCAAACAAGAGACCCAGTACTTC.

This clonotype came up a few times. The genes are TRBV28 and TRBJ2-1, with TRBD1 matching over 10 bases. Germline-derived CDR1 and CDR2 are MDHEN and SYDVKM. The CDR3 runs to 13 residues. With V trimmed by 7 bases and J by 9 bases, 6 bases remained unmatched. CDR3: CASTPTGGLEQFF. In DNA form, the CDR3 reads TGTGCCAGCACCCCGACAGGGGGCCTTGAGCAGTTCTTC.

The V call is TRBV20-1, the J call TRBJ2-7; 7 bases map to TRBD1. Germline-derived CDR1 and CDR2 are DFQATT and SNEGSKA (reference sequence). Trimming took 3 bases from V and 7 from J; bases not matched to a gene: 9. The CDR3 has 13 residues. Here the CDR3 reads CSASPGTEWEQYV. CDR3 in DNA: TGCAGTGCTAGTCCCGGGACAGAATGGGAGCAGTACGTC.

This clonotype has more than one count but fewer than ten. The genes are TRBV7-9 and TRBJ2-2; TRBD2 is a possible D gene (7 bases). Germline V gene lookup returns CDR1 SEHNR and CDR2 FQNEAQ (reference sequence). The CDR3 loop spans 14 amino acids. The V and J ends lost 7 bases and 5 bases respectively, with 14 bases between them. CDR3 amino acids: CASIGGPSTGELFF. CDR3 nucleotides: TGTGCCAGCATCGGGGGGCCGAGTACCGGGGAGCTGTTTTTT.

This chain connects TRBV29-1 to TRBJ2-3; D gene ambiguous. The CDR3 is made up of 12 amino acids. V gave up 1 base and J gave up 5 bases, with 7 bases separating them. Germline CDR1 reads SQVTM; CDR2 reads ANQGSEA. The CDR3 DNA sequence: TGCAGCGTTGAAGTGCGGCGAGATACGCAGTATTTT. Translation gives CSVEVRRDTQYF.

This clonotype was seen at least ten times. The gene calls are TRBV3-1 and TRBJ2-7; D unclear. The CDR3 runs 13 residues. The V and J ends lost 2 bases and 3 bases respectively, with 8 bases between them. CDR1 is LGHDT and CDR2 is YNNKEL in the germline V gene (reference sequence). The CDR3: CASSQRHDYEQYV. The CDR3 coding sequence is TGTGCCAGCAGCCAACGACATGACTACGAGCAGTACGTC.

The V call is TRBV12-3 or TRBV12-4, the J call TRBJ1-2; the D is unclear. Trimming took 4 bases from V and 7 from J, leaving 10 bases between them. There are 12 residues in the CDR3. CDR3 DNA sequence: TGTGCCAGCAGTTATTCTAAGGTTGGCTACACCTTC. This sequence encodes CASSYSKVGYTF.

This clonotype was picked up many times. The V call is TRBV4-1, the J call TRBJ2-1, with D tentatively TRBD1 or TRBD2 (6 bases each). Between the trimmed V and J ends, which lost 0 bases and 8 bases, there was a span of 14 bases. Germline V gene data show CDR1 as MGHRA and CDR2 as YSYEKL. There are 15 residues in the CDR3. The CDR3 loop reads CASSQDGQPGDEQFF. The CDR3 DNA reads TGCGCCAGCAGCCAAGATGGACAGCCGGGGGATGAGCAGTTCTTC.

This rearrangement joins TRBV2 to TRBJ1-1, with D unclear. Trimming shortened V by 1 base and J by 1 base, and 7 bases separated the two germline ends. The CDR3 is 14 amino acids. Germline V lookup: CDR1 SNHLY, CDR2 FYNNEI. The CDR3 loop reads CASSEEVRNTEAFF. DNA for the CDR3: TGTGCCAGCAGTGAAGAGGTCAGGAACACTGAAGCTTTCTTT.

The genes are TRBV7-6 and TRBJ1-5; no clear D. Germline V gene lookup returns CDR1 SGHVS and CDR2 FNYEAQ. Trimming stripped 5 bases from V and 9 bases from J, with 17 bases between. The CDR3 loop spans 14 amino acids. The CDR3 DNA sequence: TGTGCCAGCAGCCCCGAAGGGAACGGTACGCCCCAGCATTTT. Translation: CASSPEGNGTPQHF.

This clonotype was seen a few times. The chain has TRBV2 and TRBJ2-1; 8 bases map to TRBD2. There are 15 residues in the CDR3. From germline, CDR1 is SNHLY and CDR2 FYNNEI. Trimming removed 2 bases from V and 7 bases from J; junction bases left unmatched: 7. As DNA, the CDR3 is TGTGCCAGCAGTGAACGGGGACTAGAAGTAAATGAGCAGTTCTTC. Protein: CASSERGLEVNEQFF. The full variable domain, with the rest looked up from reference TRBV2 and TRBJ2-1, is EPEVTQTPSHQVTQMGQEVILRCVPISNHLYFYWYRQILGQKVEFLVSFYNNEISEKSEIFDDQFSVERPDGSNFTLKIRSTKLEDSAMYFCASSERGLEVNEQFFGPGTRLTVL.

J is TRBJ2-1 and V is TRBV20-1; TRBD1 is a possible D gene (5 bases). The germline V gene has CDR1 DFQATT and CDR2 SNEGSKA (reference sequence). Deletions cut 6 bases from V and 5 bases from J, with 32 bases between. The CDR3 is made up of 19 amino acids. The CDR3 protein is CSANTRVFFPPSSNNEQFF. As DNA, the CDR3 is TGCAGTGCGAACACCAGGGTGTTCTTTCCTCCCTCCTCGAACAATGAGCAGTTCTTC.

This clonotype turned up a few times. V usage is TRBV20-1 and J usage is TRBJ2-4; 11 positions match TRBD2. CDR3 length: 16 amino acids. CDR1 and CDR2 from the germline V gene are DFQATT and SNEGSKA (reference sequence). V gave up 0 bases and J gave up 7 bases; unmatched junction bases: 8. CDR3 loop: CSARDLRTSGRNIQYF. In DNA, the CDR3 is TGCAGTGCTAGAGATCTCCGGACTAGCGGGCGCAACATTCAGTACTTC.

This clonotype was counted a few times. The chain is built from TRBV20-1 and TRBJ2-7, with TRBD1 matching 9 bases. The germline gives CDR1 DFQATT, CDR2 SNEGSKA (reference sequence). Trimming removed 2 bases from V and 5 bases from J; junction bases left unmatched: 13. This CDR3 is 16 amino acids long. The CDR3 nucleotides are TGCAGTGCTAGATCGGGTGGGCAAACAGGGGGCCACGAGCAGTACGTC. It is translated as CSARSGGQTGGHEQYV.

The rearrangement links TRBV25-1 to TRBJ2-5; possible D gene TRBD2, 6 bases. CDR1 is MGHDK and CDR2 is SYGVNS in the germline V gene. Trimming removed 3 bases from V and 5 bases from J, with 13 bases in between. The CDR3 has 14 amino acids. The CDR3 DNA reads TGTGCCAGCAGTGAGCCAGGACGGGAGGAGACCCAGTACTTC. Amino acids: CASSEPGREETQYF.

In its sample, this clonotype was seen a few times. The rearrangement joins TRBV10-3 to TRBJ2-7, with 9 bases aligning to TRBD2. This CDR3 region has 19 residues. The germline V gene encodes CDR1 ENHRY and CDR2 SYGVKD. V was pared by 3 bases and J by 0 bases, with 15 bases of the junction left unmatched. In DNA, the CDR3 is TGTGCCATCAGTGAACTGCCGAGAGGACTAGCGTTAAGCTCCTACGAGCAGTACGTC. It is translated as CAISELPRGLALSSYEQYV.

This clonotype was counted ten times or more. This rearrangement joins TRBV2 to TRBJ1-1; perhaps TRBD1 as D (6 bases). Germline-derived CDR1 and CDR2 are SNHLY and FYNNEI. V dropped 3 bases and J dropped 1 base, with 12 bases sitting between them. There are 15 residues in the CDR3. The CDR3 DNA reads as TGTGCCAGCAGTGATTCCTGGACAGAGAACACTGAAGCTTTCTTT. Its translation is CASSDSWTENTEAFF.

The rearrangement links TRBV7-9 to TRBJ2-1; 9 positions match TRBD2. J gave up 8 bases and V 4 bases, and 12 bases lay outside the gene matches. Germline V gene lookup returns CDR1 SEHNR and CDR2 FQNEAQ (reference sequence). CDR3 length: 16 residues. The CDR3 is CASSSHGLASGYEQFF. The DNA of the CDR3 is TGTGCCAGCAGCTCACACGGACTAGCGTCGGGTTATGAGCAGTTCTTC.

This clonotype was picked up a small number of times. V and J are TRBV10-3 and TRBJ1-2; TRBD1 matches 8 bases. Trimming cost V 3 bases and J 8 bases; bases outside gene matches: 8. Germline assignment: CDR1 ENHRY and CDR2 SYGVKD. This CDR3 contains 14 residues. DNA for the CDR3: TGTGCCATCAGTGAAGGACAGGGCCTCGGAGGCTACACCTTC. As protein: CAISEGQGLGGYTF.